This T cell receptor (beta chain) was obtained from a study of blood T cell repertoires in COVID-19. As for the study in general: Sites in the United States, Italy and Spain provided acute and convalescent COVID-19 samples. The analysed material was cDNA or gDNA that came from T cells, B-cell-depleted T cells, or PBMCs.

This CDR3 comprises 14 residues. The germline V gene encodes CDR1 ENHRY and CDR2 SYGVKD. V lost 3 bases and J 4 bases, leaving 12 bases between the germline ends. This clone was recorded once. Source study methods: For nucleated cells, counts were estimated from reference gene primer amplification. Measured with immunoSEQ multiplex PCR; TCRdb has only the in-frame clones, and not every one. Clone size and V and J calls were adopted from that table, with D and trimming inferred from the DNA. Among tens of thousands of clones listed, less than 90% were seen once. Sequencing was carried out using peripheral blood. The sequence was obtained from a man older than 75 with acute or convalescent COVID-19. The chain recombines TRBV10-3 with TRBJ1-2, with a tentative D call TRBD1 (6 bases). CDR3 loop: CAISEGGQIYGYTF. CDR3 nucleotide sequence: TGTGCCATCAGTGAAGGCGGACAGATCTATGGCTACACCTTC.